Listed below are T cell receptor beta chains from one sample, sequenced in a study of cytomegalovirus exposure and HLA in healthy donors. Sequencing was performed with immunoSEQ multiplex PCR; in TCRdb, only in-frame clones are kept and a portion is missing. This sample has about 190,000 clones, with roughly 79% found just once. The sequencing input was PBMCs. These receptor sequences come from a woman under 30 in good health and CMV-seronegative. Each CDR3 is given with its conserved first and last residue. Fields, in order: D gene, clone size, V gene, J gene, CDR3 DNA, CDR3 protein. D genes are given only for firm matches. The size field is filled for only some rows; it gives once, few, many or a size class.

-	-	TRBV5-1	TRBJ2-2	TGCGCCAGCGGGGCTACTGCGAACACCGGGGAGCTGTTTTTT	CASGATANTGELFF
-	-	TRBV5-1	TRBJ1-2	TGCGCCAGCAGCTCCGACTATGGCTACACCTTC	CASSSDYGYTF
-	-	TRBV5-1	TRBJ2-7	TGCGCCAGCAGCTTCTACAGGGACGAGCAGTACTTC	CASSFYRDEQYF
TRBD1	-	TRBV4-2	TRBJ1-6	TGTGCCAGCAGCCCGCAGCTACAGGGGTATAATTCACCCCTCCACTTT	CASSPQLQGYNSPLHF
TRBD1	-	TRBV19	TRBJ1-4	TGTGCCAGTAGTTGGACAGGGAATGAAAAACTGTTTTTT	CASSWTGNEKLFF
TRBD2	-	TRBV7-8	TRBJ2-3	TGTGCCAGCAGCCTATACGGGGAGGCTAGCGGGGGCTTTAGCACAGATACGCAGTATTTT	CASSLYGEASGGFSTDTQYF
TRBD1	-	TRBV28	TRBJ1-1	TGTGCCAGCAGCTTCAACAGGGGGCCGTGGACTGAAGCTTTCTTT	CASSFNRGPWTEAFF
TRBD2	-	TRBV5-1	TRBJ2-3	TGCGCCAGCAGCTTTGGGGGGGTTGGCACAGATACGCAGTATTTT	CASSFGGVGTDTQYF
TRBD1	-	TRBV28	TRBJ1-6	TGTGCCAGCAGCCTGGATCAGGGGGATTCACCCCTCCACTTT	CASSLDQGDSPLHF
TRBD1	-	TRBV27	TRBJ1-1	TGTGCCAGCAAACTCCAGGGGGCGTCGGTTTTCGGCACTGAAGCTTTCTTC	CASKLQGASVFGTEAFF
-	-	TRBV2	TRBJ2-7	TGTGCCACCGACCCCGGTGCGGGGCTCCACGAGCAGTACTTC	CATDPGAGLHEQYF
TRBD2	-	TRBV30	TRBJ2-7	TGTGCCTGGATCTCGGGAGCGGGAGATGAGCAGTACTTC	CAWISGAGDEQYF
TRBD1	-	TRBV6-5	TRBJ1-2	TGTGCCAGCCAGGGGGACAACTATGGCTACACCTTC	CASQGDNYGYTF
TRBD2	-	TRBV7-2	TRBJ2-3	TGTGCCAGCAGCCAGGCTAGCGGGGGGCGCCATACGCAGTATTTT	CASSQASGGRHTQYF
-	-	TRBV7-8	TRBJ1-4	TGTGCCAGCAGCTTTGGGGAGTTCGAAAAACTGTTTTTT	CASSFGEFEKLFF
-	once	TRBV15	TRBJ2-2	TGTGCCACCAGCATTGCCGCGAGCACCGGGGAGCTGTTTTTT	CATSIAASTGELFF
TRBD2	-	TRBV25-1	TRBJ2-5	TGTGCCAGCAGTGTCGGAGCGGGAGTCCGGGAGACCCAGTACTTC	CASSVGAGVRETQYF